The entry that follows covers one T cell receptor beta chain sequence. Its antigen is undetermined. Germline and junction disagree at one end, which may indicate a read error. The data are from a study of shared clonotypes between healthy human individuals. Study results and caveats: The study drew on few donors, limiting represented genetic and exposure-history diversity. Generation of non-shared clonotypes was less probable than generation of clonotypes shared by all four donors. Tissue TCR repertoires likely differ from these blood-only repertoires.

Sequenced by immunoSEQ multiplex PCR; TCRdb stores in-frame clones only, minus some. The sample has around 2.1 million clones, about 92% seen once; the top ten hold roughly 1.8%. Naive CD8 populations comprised CD45RO-negative cells positively selected for CCR7, excluding terminally differentiated effector memory CD45RA+ cells. The TCR originated in a man younger than 35 in good health. Some clones in this sample may be carry-over from other donors' samples. The sample comprised naive CD8+ T cells from PBMCs.

The CDR3: CASSTTSGSSNEQFF. The CDR3 nucleotides read TGTGCCAGCAGTACGACTAGCGGGTCCTCCAATGAGCAGTTCTTC. This chain connects TRBV2 to TRBJ2-1, with 10 bases matching TRBD2. The CDR3 contains 15 residues. Germline CDR1 SNHLY, CDR2 FYNNEI.